This T cell receptor beta chain was recovered during a study of blood T cell repertoires in COVID-19. On the study more broadly: Whether acute or convalescent, the COVID-19 samples came from the United States, Italy and Spain. PBMCs, B-cell-depleted T cells, or T cells provided the cDNA or gDNA that made up the material.

Only in-frame clones appear in the TCRdb table, and some are missing; sequencing was by immunoSEQ multiplex PCR. Among about 210,000 clones listed, 75% to 85% were seen once. Participant age was about 18 to 100 years, and participants resided in fewer than 30 US areas. Participants' own reports of clinical history determined their cohort assignment. The germline gives CDR1 SGHRS, CDR2 YFSETQ. The CDR3 extends over 13 amino acids. Germline trimming cut 4 bases from V and 6 bases from J; bases unmatched to any gene: 1. The receptor was isolated from a man aged 25 to 45 with acute COVID-19. The chain combines TRBV5-1 with TRBJ1-3; TRBD1 matches at 10 bases. The sequenced sample consisted of PBMCs or T cells enriched from blood (not recorded which). The CDR3 is CASSGTGENTIYF. In DNA, the CDR3 is TGCGCCAGCAGCGGGACAGGGGAAAACACCATATATTTT.